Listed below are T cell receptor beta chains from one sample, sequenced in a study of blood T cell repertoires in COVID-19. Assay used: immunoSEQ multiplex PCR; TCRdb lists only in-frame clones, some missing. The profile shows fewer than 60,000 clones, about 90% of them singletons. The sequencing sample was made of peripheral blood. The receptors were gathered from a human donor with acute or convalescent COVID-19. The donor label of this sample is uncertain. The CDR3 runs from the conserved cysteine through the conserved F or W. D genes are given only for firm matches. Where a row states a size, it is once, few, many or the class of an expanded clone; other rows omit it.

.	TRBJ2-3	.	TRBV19	CASSPRTGTDTQYF	TGTGCCAGTAGTCCGCGGACAGGCACAGATACGCAGTATTTT
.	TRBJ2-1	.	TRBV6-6	CASSPTGTLYNEQFF	TGTGCCAGCAGCCCTACAGGGACCCTCTACAATGAGCAGTTCTTC
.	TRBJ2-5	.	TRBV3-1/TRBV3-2	CASSNSLRAQETQYF	TGTGCCAGCAGTAATAGTCTGAGGGCCCAAGAGACCCAGTACTTC
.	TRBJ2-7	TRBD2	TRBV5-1	CASSLVLAGVVEQYF	TGCGCCAGCAGCTTGGTACTAGCGGGAGTAGTCGAGCAGTACTTC
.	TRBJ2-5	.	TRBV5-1	CASSLAGGFVEETQYF	TGCGCCAGCAGCTTGGCCGGGGGATTTGTTGAAGAGACCCAGTACTTC
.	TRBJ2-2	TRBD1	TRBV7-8	CASSVRTGQNTGELFF	TGTGCCAGCAGCGTAAGGACAGGGCAGAACACCGGGGAGCTGTTTTTT
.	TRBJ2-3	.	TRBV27	CASRGEGRFTDTQYF	TGTGCCAGCAGGGGAGAGGGCCGGTTCACAGATACGCAGTATTTT
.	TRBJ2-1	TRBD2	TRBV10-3	CAISESMAGDYNEQFF	TGTGCCATCAGTGAGTCGATGGCGGGGGACTACAATGAGCAGTTCTTC
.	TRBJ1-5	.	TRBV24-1	CATSVSGVNQPQHF	TGTGCCACCAGTGTATCGGGGGTGAATCAGCCCCAGCATTTT
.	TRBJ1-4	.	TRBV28	CASSPDTATNEKLFF	TGTGCCAGCAGTCCCGACACAGCAACTAATGAAAAACTGTTTTTT
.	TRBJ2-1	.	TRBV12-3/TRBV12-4	CASSPRGGDEQFF	TGTGCCAGCAGTCCTAGGGGTGGGGATGAGCAGTTCTTC
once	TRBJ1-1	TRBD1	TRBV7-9	CASGGQGGGNTEAFF	TGTGCCAGCGGTGGACAGGGTGGGGGGAACACTGAAGCTTTCTTT
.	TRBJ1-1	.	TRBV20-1	CSASAGTLNTEAFF	TGCAGTGCTAGTGCAGGTACTCTGAACACTGAAGCTTTCTTT
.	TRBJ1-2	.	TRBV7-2	CASSSPGLGPGYTF	TGTGCCAGCAGCTCACCGGGACTGGGCCCTGGCTACACCTTC
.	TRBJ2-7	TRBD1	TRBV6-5	CASSYSTGMVYEQYF	TGTGCCAGCAGTTACTCGACAGGGATGGTCTACGAGCAGTACTTC
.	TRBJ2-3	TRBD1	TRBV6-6	CASSGFDRGTDTQYF	TGTGCCAGCAGTGGGTTCGACAGGGGTACAGATACGCAGTATTTT
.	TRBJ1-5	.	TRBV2	CASGEGYDSNQPQHF	TGTGCCAGCGGGGAGGGATACGATAGCAATCAGCCCCAGCATTTT
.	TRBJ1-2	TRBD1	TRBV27	CASSPRTGTFYGYTF	TGTGCCAGCAGTCCCAGGACAGGGACGTTCTATGGCTACACCTTC
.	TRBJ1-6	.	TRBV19	CASSIEGFSYNSPLHF	TGTGCCAGTAGTATAGAGGGCTTCTCCTATAATTCACCCCTCCACTTT
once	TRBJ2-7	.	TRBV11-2	CASSLALEQYF	TGTGCCAGCAGCTTAGCTCTCGAGCAGTACTTC
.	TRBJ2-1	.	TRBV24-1	CATTERGEQFF	TGTGCCACCACTGAAAGGGGTGAGCAGTTCTTC
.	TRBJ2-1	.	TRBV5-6	CASSREWGAYNEQFF	TGTGCCAGCAGCAGAGAGTGGGGGGCCTACAATGAGCAGTTCTTC
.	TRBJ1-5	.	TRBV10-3	CAISEGRPENQPQHF	TGTGCCATCAGTGAGGGCAGGCCAGAAAATCAGCCCCAGCATTTT
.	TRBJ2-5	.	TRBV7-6	CASSLFGQGRQETQYF	TGTGCCAGCAGCTTATTCGGGCAGGGGAGACAAGAGACCCAGTACTTC
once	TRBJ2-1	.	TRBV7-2	CASSLGGFTSNEQFF	TGTGCCAGCAGCTTAGGCGGCTTCACAAGCAATGAGCAGTTCTTC
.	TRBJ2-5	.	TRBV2	CASTSGLQETQYF	TGTGCCAGTACCTCAGGTTTACAAGAGACCCAGTACTTC
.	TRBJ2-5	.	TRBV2	CASLGAGTRGETQYF	TGTGCCAGCCTGGGGGCCGGCACCAGGGGAGAGACCCAGTACTTC
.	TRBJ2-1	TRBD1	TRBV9	CASSPGQGYNEQFF	TGTGCCAGCAGCCCGGGACAGGGATACAATGAGCAGTTCTTC
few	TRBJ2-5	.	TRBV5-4	CASSPGQGGETQYF	TGTGCCAGCAGCCCCGGGCAGGGGGGAGAGACCCAGTACTTC
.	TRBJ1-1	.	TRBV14	CASSLAVGTEAFF	TGTGCCAGCAGCCTAGCAGTAGGAACTGAAGCTTTCTTT
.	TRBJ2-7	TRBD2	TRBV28	CASTDRLASHEQYF	TGTGCCAGCACCGACAGACTAGCGTCCCACGAGCAGTACTTC
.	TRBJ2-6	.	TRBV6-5	CASSYGRSGANVLTF	TGTGCCAGCAGTTATGGCAGGTCTGGGGCCAACGTCCTGACTTTC
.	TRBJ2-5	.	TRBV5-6	CASSLVVRVLWETQYF	TGTGCCAGCAGCTTGGTAGTACGGGTATTGTGGGAGACCCAGTACTTC
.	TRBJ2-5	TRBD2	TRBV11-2	CASSPLLAGGPSTKTQYF	TGTGCCAGCAGCCCGTTACTAGCGGGAGGGCCCTCTACGAAGACCCAGTACTTC
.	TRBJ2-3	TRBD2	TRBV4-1	CASSPGLAGARTDTQYF	TGCGCCAGCAGCCCGGGACTAGCGGGGGCCCGCACAGATACGCAGTATTTT
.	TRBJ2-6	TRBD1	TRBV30	CAWSEDRGPGANVLTF	TGTGCCTGGAGCGAAGACAGGGGGCCCGGGGCCAACGTCCTGACTTTC
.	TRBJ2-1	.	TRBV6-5	CASSYRDSGSYNEQFF	TGTGCCAGCAGTTATCGTGACAGTGGCTCCTACAATGAGCAGTTCTTC
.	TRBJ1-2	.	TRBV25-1	CASSDGGARDYGYTF	TGTGCCAGCAGTGATGGTGGAGCGCGGGACTATGGCTACACCTTC
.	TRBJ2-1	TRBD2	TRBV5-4	CASSFRLAGYNEQFF	TGTGCCAGCAGCTTCAGACTAGCCGGGTACAATGAGCAGTTCTTC
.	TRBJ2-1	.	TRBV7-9	CASSLGVTVGEQFF	TGTGCCAGCAGCTTAGGGGTTACGGTCGGGGAGCAGTTCTTC
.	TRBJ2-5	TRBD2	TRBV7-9	CASPGSGGTETQYF	TGTGCCAGCCCGGGTAGCGGGGGTACGGAGACCCAGTACTTC
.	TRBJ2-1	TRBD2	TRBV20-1	CSASPLAGGRNEQFF	TGCAGTGCTAGTCCCCTAGCGGGAGGTAGGAATGAGCAGTTCTTC
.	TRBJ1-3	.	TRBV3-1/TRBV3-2	CASSQERGGEIENTIYF	TGTGCCAGCAGCCAAGAAAGAGGGGGAGAGATAGAAAACACCATATATTTT
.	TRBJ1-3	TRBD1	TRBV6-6	CATNRGQGFSAAGNTIYF	TGTGCCACCAATCGAGGACAGGGTTTTTCCGCCGCTGGAAACACCATATATTTT
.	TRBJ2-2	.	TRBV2	CASSAGLYGELFF	TGTGCCAGCAGTGCAGGGTTGTACGGGGAGCTGTTTTTT
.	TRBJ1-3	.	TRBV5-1	CASSQDSWGNTIYF	TGCGCCAGCAGCCAGGACAGCTGGGGGAACACCATATATTTT
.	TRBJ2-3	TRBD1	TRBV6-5	CASSYKTGGSTDTQYF	TGTGCCAGCAGTTACAAGACAGGGGGGTCGACAGATACGCAGTATTTT
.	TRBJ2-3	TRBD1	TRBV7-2	CASSPFEGQSTDTQYF	TGTGCCAGCAGCCCCTTTGAGGGACAGAGCACAGATACGCAGTATTTT